This passage covers 23 T cell receptor beta chains from one sample sequenced in a study of CD8 T cells in Susac syndrome. Reverse transcription used about 0.45 to 1 ug RNA and random hexamers. TCRdb re-called the immunoSEQ multiplex PCR reads through MiXCR, storing one row per CDR3 protein. The repertoire holds 150,000 to 200,000 distinct CDR3 sequences, around 93% seen once, with approximately 0.09% in the top ten. The sample consisted of CD4+ T cells from PBMCs. Receptor source: a human donor with multiple sclerosis.

V usage is TRBV19 and J usage is TRBJ2-3; the D call may be TRBD1 or TRBD2 (5 bases each). Germline CDR1 LNHDA, CDR2 SQIVND (reference sequence). CDR3 length: 13 residues. Trimming shortened V by 6 bases and J by 0 bases, and 7 bases separated the two germline ends. In nucleotides, the CDR3 is TGTGCCAGTAGGGGACCTAGCACAGATACGCAGTATTTT. Its translation: CASRGPSTDTQYF.

On this clonotype itself: Germline and junction disagree at one end, which may indicate a read error. CDR3 in amino acids: CANSYSRWTGLQETQYF. CDR3 DNA sequence: TGTGCCAACAGTTACAGCAGATGGACTGGCCTCCAAGAGACCCAGTACTTC. The chain uses TRBV6-5 and TRBJ2-5, with a possible D match to TRBD2 (5 bases). The CDR3 loop spans 17 amino acids. The germline V gene has CDR1 MNHEY and CDR2 SVGAGI.

The sample holds a few counts of this clonotype. The chain combines TRBV11-2 with TRBJ2-4; tentative D call: TRBD2 (5 bases). Germline V gene data show CDR1 as SGHAT and CDR2 as FQNNGV. The CDR3 runs to 15 residues. Trimming took off 4 bases at V and 4 bases at J, with 14 bases between the two ends. The CDR3 protein is CASSSYRTGKNIQYF. Written as DNA, the CDR3 is TGTGCCAGCAGCTCGTATAGGACGGGGAAAAACATTCAGTACTTC. Based on the CDR3 plus reference TRBV11-2 and TRBJ2-4, the full variable domain is EAGVAQSPRYKIIEKRQSVAFWCNPISGHATLYWYQQILGQGPKLLIQFQNNGVVDDSQLPKDRFSAERLKGVDSTLKIQPAKLEDSAVYLCASSSYRTGKNIQYFGAGTRLSVL.

The chain couples TRBV7-3 to TRBJ2-3, with D possibly matching TRBD2 (6 bases). V dropped 2 bases and J dropped 8 bases, with 20 bases sitting between them. Germline loops: CDR1 SGHTA, CDR2 FQGTGA. This CDR3 spans 16 amino acids. The CDR3 here is CASSLPRGLNGGTQYF. CDR3 DNA sequence: TGTGCCAGCAGCTTACCGCGGGGCCTAAATGGCGGTACGCAGTATTTT.

This chain links TRBV25-1 with TRBJ2-1, with 13 bases aligning to TRBD2. Germline CDR1 reads MGHDK; CDR2 reads SYGVNS. CDR3 length: 14 residues. V dropped 5 bases and J dropped 8; count of bases not matched to a gene: 3. Here the CDR3 DNA reads TGTGCCAGCAGTTGGACTAGCGGGGGACATGAGCAGTTCTTC. Amino acid sequence: CASSWTSGGHEQFF. Supplemented by reference TRBV25-1 and TRBJ2-1, the full variable domain reads EADIYQTPRYLVIGTGKKITLECSQTMGHDKMYWYQQDPGMELHLIHYSYGVNSTEKGDLSSESTVSRIRTEHFPLTLESARPSHTSQYLCASSWTSGGHEQFFGPGTRLTVL.

The CDR3 bases are TGTGCCTGGGGGGACGGAACCTCTGGAAACACCATATATTTT. Amino acid sequence: CAWGDGTSGNTIYF. The rearrangement uses TRBV30 and TRBJ1-3, with D possibly matching TRBD1 (5 bases). Per germline, CDR1 GTSNPN and CDR2 SVGIG (reference sequence). This CDR3 is built from 14 residues. Trimming stripped 5 bases from V and 0 bases from J, with 11 bases between.

The V and J genes are TRBV7-8 and TRBJ2-7, with D perhaps matching TRBD1 (5 bases). CDR1 and CDR2 from the germline V gene are SGHVS and FQNEAQ. Trimming stripped 4 bases from V and 4 bases from J, with 20 bases between. The CDR3 length is 16 residues. CDR3 amino acids: CASSSPVLGRVYEQYF. The DNA of the CDR3 is TGTGCCAGCAGCTCCCCGGTTCTGGGCAGGGTATACGAGCAGTACTTC.

This chain connects TRBV9 to TRBJ2-1, with a possible D match to TRBD2 (5 bases). Trimming took 4 bases from V and 7 from J, leaving 15 bases between them. Germline V lookup: CDR1 SGDLS, CDR2 YYNGEE. The CDR3 sequence is 14 residues long. This CDR3 is CASSPRTGINEQFF. CDR3 DNA: TGTGCCAGCAGCCCTCGGACTGGGATTAATGAGCAGTTCTTC.

This chain joins TRBV24-1 and TRBJ1-5; possibly TRBD1 for D (5 bases). Deletions cut 7 bases from V and 3 bases from J, with 12 bases between. From germline, CDR1 is KGHDR and CDR2 SFDVKD. The CDR3 loop spans 14 amino acids. The CDR3 loop reads CATRSQGDNQPQHF. The CDR3 DNA is TGTGCCACCAGAAGTCAGGGAGACAATCAGCCCCAGCATTTT.

The CDR3 coding sequence is TGTGCCAGCAGGAATCTAGCGGGGGGGCCTGATGAGCAGTTCTTC. Translating gives CASRNLAGGPDEQFF. The chain recombines TRBV12-3 or TRBV12-4 with TRBJ2-1, with 12 nucleotides matching TRBD2. After removal of 6 bases from V and 8 bases from J, the junction contained 8 bases not matched to a gene. CDR3 length equals 15 residues.

This chain connects TRBV28 to TRBJ2-2, with D possibly being TRBD1 (6 bases). Germline assignment: CDR1 MDHEN and CDR2 SYDVKM. The CDR3 consists of 14 residues. Trimming stripped 7 bases from V and 3 bases from J, with 12 bases between. CDR3 region: CASTGAGDTGELFF. DNA for the CDR3: TGTGCCAGCACTGGGGCAGGGGACACCGGGGAGCTGTTTTTT.

The chain is built from TRBV3-1 and TRBJ1-5; the D gene is possibly TRBD1 (5 bases). With 0 bases removed from V and 0 bases from J, the gap between germline ends came to 18 bases. CDR3 length: 19 residues. Per the germline V gene, CDR1 is LGHDT and CDR2 is YNNKEL (reference sequence). CDR3 sequence reads: CASSQDPPGTFDSNQPQHF. The CDR3 DNA reads TGTGCCAGCAGCCAAGATCCCCCCGGGACTTTTGATAGCAATCAGCCCCAGCATTTT.

J is TRBJ1-2 and V is TRBV6-5, with unresolved D. CDR1 and CDR2 (germline): MNHEY, SVGAGI. Trimming took 4 bases from V and 8 from J, leaving 14 bases between them. CDR3 length equals 13 residues. The CDR3 here is CASSSGVGGGYTF. The DNA of the CDR3 is TGTGCCAGCAGTTCCGGCGTCGGCGGAGGCTACACCTTC.

The chain uses TRBV18 and TRBJ2-5; D is ambiguous. This CDR3 region has 14 residues. CDR1 and CDR2 (germline): KGHSH, LQKENI. Deletions cut 0 bases from V and 1 base from J, with 6 bases between. The CDR3 spells CASSPPATQETQYF. The CDR3 DNA reads TGTGCCAGCTCACCACCGGCTACCCAAGAGACCCAGTACTTC. The full variable domain, with the rest looked up from reference TRBV18 and TRBJ2-5, is NAGVMQNPRHLVRRRGQEARLRCSPMKGHSHVYWYRQLPEEGLKFMVYLQKENIIDESGMPKERFSAEFPKEGPSILRIQQVVRGDSAAYFCASSPPATQETQYFGPGTRLLVL.

The chain links TRBV5-1 to TRBJ1-2; D unresolved. The CDR3 has 13 amino acids. Trimming pared 0 bases from V and 6 bases from J, leaving 9 bases between. The germline CDR1 and CDR2 sequences are SGHRS and YFSETQ. CDR3 sequence: CASSLDRPDGYTF. CDR3 DNA sequence: TGCGCCAGCAGCTTGGATCGCCCTGATGGCTACACCTTC.

The chain carries TRBV20-1 and TRBJ2-1, with 10 nucleotides matching TRBD2. J gave up 2 bases and V 3 bases, and 4 bases lay outside the gene matches. The CDR3 is 15 amino acids. Germline CDR1 reads DFQATT; CDR2 reads SNEGSKA (reference sequence). CDR3 sequence (DNA): TGCAGTGCTAGGTTACTAGCGGGAACCTACAATGAGCAGTTCTTC. This sequence encodes CSARLLAGTYNEQFF.

This chain connects TRBV12-3 or TRBV12-4 to TRBJ1-1; 7 bases are a match to TRBD1. With V trimmed by 5 bases and J by 10 bases, 16 bases remained unmatched. CDR3 length: 15 amino acids. As DNA, the CDR3 is TGTGCCAGCAGTACCTCCGGGACAGTATCCGTGGGAGCTTTCTTT. Its translation is CASSTSGTVSVGAFF.

This clonotype occurred once. The chain carries TRBV20-1 and TRBJ2-5; D gene uncertain. Germline values: CDR1 DFQATT, CDR2 SNEGSKA (reference sequence). Trimming shortened V by 3 bases and J by 5 bases, and 7 bases separated the two germline ends. This CDR3 is 11 amino acids long. As DNA, the CDR3 is TGCAGTGCTAGTCCCTCCGAGACCCAGTACTTC. Encoded protein: CSASPSETQYF.

This clonotype was seen once. The CDR3 bases are TGTGCCAGCAGAGCCCCGGGACCTACAACCTACGAGCAGTACTTC. Encoded protein: CASRAPGPTTYEQYF. V is TRBV28 and J is TRBJ2-7, with D perhaps matching TRBD1 or TRBD2 (5 bases each). Germline assignment: CDR1 MDHEN and CDR2 SYDVKM. Trimming took off 6 bases at V and 2 bases at J, with 17 bases between the two ends. The CDR3 loop spans 15 amino acids. The full variable domain, its missing parts supplied by reference TRBV28 and TRBJ2-7, is DVKVTQSSRYLVKRTGEKVFLECVQDMDHENMFWYRQDPGLGLRLIYFSYDVKMKEKGDIPEGYSVSREKKERFSLILESASTNQTSMYLCASRAPGPTTYEQYFGPGTRLTVT.

CDR3 DNA: TGTGCCAGCATAGGACAGGGGGCTAGCGGGGAGCTGTTTTTT. Residues: CASIGQGASGELFF. The chain links TRBV2 to TRBJ2-2, with 11 bases identical to TRBD1. The CDR3 spans 14 residues. In germline, CDR1 is SNHLY, CDR2 FYNNEI. V was pared by 7 bases and J by 7 bases, with 5 bases of the junction left unmatched.

The chain has TRBV5-1 and TRBJ2-2; the D is unclear. The CDR3 has 14 residues. Trimming stripped 2 bases from V and 2 bases from J, with 7 bases between. The germline V gene has CDR1 SGHRS and CDR2 YFSETQ. CDR3: CASSFRFNTGELFF. The DNA for the CDR3 is TGCGCCAGCAGCTTTCGGTTCAACACCGGGGAGCTGTTTTTT.

This chain joins TRBV6-2 or TRBV6-3 and TRBJ2-3; the D is unclear. V was shortened by 8 bases and J by 6 bases, with 9 bases between the two germline ends. CDR1 is MNHEY and CDR2 is SVGEGT in the germline V gene. The length of the CDR3 is 11 residues. In DNA, the CDR3 is TGTGCCAGCGGCAAGGCGGATACGCAGTATTTT. This codes for CASGKADTQYF.

The chain is built from TRBV6-5 and TRBJ2-3, with 12 bases identical to TRBD2. V lost 0 bases and J lost 2; bases outside the gene matches: 12. The CDR3 spans 20 residues. Germline values: CDR1 MNHEY, CDR2 SVGAGI. CDR3 residues: CASSYSMSLAGGGFTDTQYF. CDR3 coding DNA: TGTGCCAGCAGTTACTCGATGTCGCTAGCGGGAGGGGGATTCACAGATACGCAGTATTTT.